This T cell receptor (beta chain) is from a study of blood T cell repertoires in COVID-19. As for the study in general: There were acute and convalescent COVID-19 samples, and they came from the United States, Italy and Spain.

This clone appeared a few times. Per the original data handling: From reference gene primer amplification, estimates of nucleated cell counts were derived. Generated by immunoSEQ multiplex PCR, the TCRdb table keeps only in-frame clones and is missing some. D and trimming come from the DNA, and the V and J calls and clone size come from that table. This sample has about 70,000 clones, with 88% found just once. Sequenced input: peripheral blood. This sequence originates from a human donor in a cohort sampled during active COVID-19.

The CDR3 region has the DNA TGCGCCAGCCACAGGGACCAAGAGACCCAGTACTTC. Translation: CASHRDQETQYF. The chain links TRBV5-1 to TRBJ2-5; TRBD1 is a possible D gene (6 bases). The germline V gene has CDR1 SGHRS and CDR2 YFSETQ. V was shortened by 7 bases and J by 0 bases, with 7 bases between the two germline ends. This CDR3 has 12 amino acids.